This TCR beta chain derives from a study of CD8 T cells in ankylosing spondylitis. Findings and caveats of the study: Disease-linked clones reportedly showed significant enrichment in matched ankylosing spondylitis synovial fluid. Seemingly distinctive of ankylosing spondylitis blood was a TCR beta motif formed by eight highly homologous variants.

In TCRdb, the 5' RACE reads were re-called with MiXCR into one record per CDR3 protein. The sample gives fewer than 750,000 distinct CDR3 sequences, under 20% of which show up once; over 15% is in the top ten. CDR3 length: 13 amino acids. CDR1 and CDR2 from the germline V gene are SGHDN and FVKESK. In the case of this clonotype: The target antigen is unknown. Its ends do not fully match the called genes, so a read error is possible.

What was sequenced was blood, either unsorted or a sorted T cell fraction (not recorded which). This chain joins TRBV14 and TRBJ2-7; D call uncertain. The clonotype was recovered from a male donor with ankylosing spondylitis. The CDR3 protein is CASSSRHTYEQYF. CDR3 nucleotide sequence: TGTGCCAGCAGTTCCCGCCATACCTATGAGCAGTACTTC.